These 17 T cell receptor beta chains were all obtained from the same sample, sequenced in a study of blood T cell repertoires in COVID-19 (dated by TCRdb to 2020 to 2021). Library method: the immunoSEQ multiplex PCR assay. Drawn from immuneACCESS, this table holds only the in-frame rearrangements with V and J called that TCRdb kept. Clones are partly lost; checked studies trace under half to an unresolved V gene and leave the rest unexplained. Within this sample are around 140,000 clones, with roughly 79% of them counted one time only. The biggest ten clones account for about 8.4% of the sample. Material for sequencing was peripheral blood. Source of these receptors: a woman aged 55-75 years with active or convalescent COVID-19.

The CDR3, as DNA: TGTGCCAGTAGTGTACAGGGGGCCCCGAACTTCAATGAGCAGTTCTTC. Protein product: CASSVQGAPNFNEQFF. The V gene is TRBV19, the J gene TRBJ2-1, with TRBD1 matching over 9 bases. Germline trimming cut 5 bases from V and 6 bases from J; bases unmatched to any gene: 11. CDR3 length equals 16 residues. The germline CDR1 and CDR2 sequences are LNHDA and SQIVND (reference sequence).

This rearrangement joins TRBV7-9 to TRBJ2-3, with D possibly TRBD1 on 6 matching bases. The germline gives CDR1 SEHNR, CDR2 FQNEAQ (reference sequence). Trimming removed 5 bases from V and 6 bases from J, with 15 bases in between. The CDR3 has 14 amino acids. CDR3 DNA: TGTGCCAGCAGCGGAAACAGGGATACGGATACGCAGTATTTT. Amino acids: CASSGNRDTDTQYF.

This clone is a singleton in its sample. The chain combines TRBV11-2 with TRBJ2-7; D not certain. The length of the CDR3 is 15 residues. The germline V gene has CDR1 SGHAT and CDR2 FQNNGV. Trimming took off 1 base at V and 2 bases at J, with 12 bases between the two ends. The CDR3 spells CASSLALDKPYEQYF. CDR3 DNA: TGTGCCAGCAGCTTAGCCCTAGATAAACCCTACGAGCAGTACTTC. Full variable domain (missing parts from reference TRBV11-2 and TRBJ2-7): EAGVAQSPRYKIIEKRQSVAFWCNPISGHATLYWYQQILGQGPKLLIQFQNNGVVDDSQLPKDRFSAERLKGVDSTLKIQPAKLEDSAVYLCASSLALDKPYEQYFGPGTRLTVT.

This sequence joins TRBV5-1 and TRBJ1-2; D might be TRBD1 (5 bases). Germline V gene lookup returns CDR1 SGHRS and CDR2 YFSETQ. The CDR3 covers 14 residues. Trimming removed 1 base at V and 7 bases at J, with 14 bases between. The CDR3 DNA is TGCGCCAGCAGCTTGACCAGGGCCCTCGGTGGCTACACCTTC. Amino acids: CASSLTRALGGYTF.

The rearrangement uses TRBV7-9 and TRBJ2-1; 12 nucleotides match TRBD2. J lost 8 bases, V lost 0 bases, and 14 bases had no gene match. This CDR3 is built from 19 residues. The V gene's germline CDR1 is SEHNR and CDR2 FQNEAQ (reference sequence). The CDR3 region is CASSLAPLAGGPAWDEQFF. The CDR3 nucleotides read TGTGCCAGCAGCTTAGCCCCCCTAGCGGGGGGGCCCGCGTGGGATGAGCAGTTCTTC.

The rearrangement links TRBV28 to TRBJ2-6; 9 bases map to TRBD2. The germline gives CDR1 MDHEN, CDR2 SYDVKM. The CDR3 runs 15 residues. The trim removed 8 bases at V and 2 bases at J, leaving 4 bases unmatched. CDR3 sequence (DNA): TGTGCCAGCGGTAGCGGGGGCGCTGGGGCCAACGTCCTGACTTTC. Protein product: CASGSGGAGANVLTF. Looking up the rest from reference TRBV28 and TRBJ2-6 gives the full variable domain: DVKVTQSSRYLVKRTGEKVFLECVQDMDHENMFWYRQDPGLGLRLIYFSYDVKMKEKGDIPEGYSVSREKKERFSLILESASTNQTSMYLCASGSGGAGANVLTFGAGSRLTVL.

The chain joins TRBV27 to TRBJ1-1, with TRBD1 matching over 7 bases. V lost 5 bases and J lost 0; bases outside the gene matches: 9. Germline assignment: CDR1 MNHEY and CDR2 SMNVEV (reference sequence). This CDR3 is built from 16 residues. The CDR3 DNA reads as TGTGCCAGCAGTCCCATAAGGGGGCGGATGAACACTGAAGCTTTCTTT. This encodes CASSPIRGRMNTEAFF.

The chain combines TRBV7-3 with TRBJ2-5; a weak D match, TRBD2 (6 bases). CDR1 is SGHTA, CDR2 FQGTGA, per germline. This CDR3 spans 13 amino acids. V was shortened by 5 bases and J by 2 bases, with 9 bases between the two germline ends. CDR3 sequence reads: CASSRGAQETQYF. In nucleotides, the CDR3 is TGTGCCAGCAGCCGCGGGGCGCAAGAGACCCAGTACTTC.

The chain recombines TRBV5-1 with TRBJ1-2, with 8 bases identical to TRBD1. The CDR3 loop spans 15 amino acids. Germline CDR1 reads SGHRS; CDR2 reads YFSETQ. The V and J ends lost 0 bases and 6 bases, in that order; junction bases with no gene match: 7. Here the CDR3 DNA reads TGCGCCAGCAGCTTGGGAACAGGGGGACGGGATGGCTACACCTTC. The encoded protein is CASSLGTGGRDGYTF.

A few counts support this clone. The rearrangement links TRBV5-4 to TRBJ1-5; D is ambiguous. Germline V gene data show CDR1 as SGHNT and CDR2 as YYREEE (reference sequence). This CDR3 comprises 15 residues. V lost 0 bases and J lost 1, with 8 bases in between. CDR3 bases: TGTGCCAGCAGCTTGGATCCGGGGAGCAATCAGCCCCAGCATTTT. It codes for CASSLDPGSNQPQHF.

The chain carries TRBV5-1 and TRBJ2-2, with D hard to call. Germline V CDR1 and CDR2: SGHRS, YFSETQ. The CDR3 totals 13 residues. Trimming cost V 5 bases and J 1 base, with 6 bases left between them. The CDR3 spells CASRPGNTGELFF. Here the CDR3 DNA reads TGCGCCAGCAGGCCGGGGAACACCGGGGAGCTGTTTTTT. Together with reference TRBV5-1 and TRBJ2-2, the CDR3 gives the full variable domain: KAGVTQTPRYLIKTRGQQVTLSCSPISGHRSVSWYQQTPGQGLQFLFEYFSETQRNKGNFPGRFSGRQFSNSRSEMNVSTLELGDSALYLCASRPGNTGELFFGEGSRLTVL.

The count of this clone is one. This rearrangement joins TRBV3-1 (or the pseudogene TRBV3-2) to TRBJ2-5, with unresolved D. There are 12 residues in the CDR3. V lost 2 bases and J 5 bases, leaving 6 bases between the germline ends. Per the germline V gene, CDR1 is LGHDT and CDR2 is YNNKEL (reference sequence). The DNA for the CDR3 is TGTGCCAGCAGCCAAATTGAGGAGACCCAGTACTTC. It codes for CASSQIEETQYF.

The chain employs TRBV6-5 and TRBJ1-2; 7 nucleotides line up with TRBD1. The CDR3 is 13 amino acids. From germline, CDR1 is MNHEY and CDR2 SVGAGI. V lost 7 bases, J lost 4 bases, and 6 bases stayed unmatched. DNA for the CDR3: TGTGCCAGCACTAGACAGGGTCCCTATGGCTACACCTTC. This gives the protein CASTRQGPYGYTF.

This clone occurred once. The chain carries TRBV6-5 and TRBJ2-7; D gene unclear. Germline V gives CDR1 MNHEY, CDR2 SVGAGI. Trimming pared 4 bases from V and 5 bases from J, leaving 12 bases between. The CDR3 is made up of 13 amino acids. The CDR3 DNA reads TGTGCCAGCAGTTTCGAACGTCAGGACGAGCAGTACGTC. Translated: CASSFERQDEQYV.

The CDR3 protein is CASSLWAFPSGYTF. CDR3 bases: TGTGCCAGCAGCTTGTGGGCCTTCCCGAGTGGCTACACCTTC. The chain couples TRBV5-6 to TRBJ1-2; D uncertain. The CDR3 length is 14 residues. Germline V CDR1 and CDR2: SGHDT, YYEEEE. Trimming stripped 1 base from V and 7 bases from J, with 14 bases between.

The chain combines TRBV5-1 with TRBJ2-5; 11 positions agree with TRBD1. Germline CDR1 SGHRS, CDR2 YFSETQ. There are 15 residues in the CDR3. Losses at the gene ends were 0 bases for V and 5 bases for J; bases not matched to a gene: 3. This CDR3 reads CASSLGTGGPETQYF. The CDR3 nucleotides read TGCGCCAGCAGCTTGGGGACAGGGGGCCCTGAGACCCAGTACTTC.

The rearrangement links TRBV4-1 to TRBJ1-5; possibly TRBD1 for D (6 bases). CDR3 length: 16 amino acids. V lost 1 base and J lost 6, with 16 bases in between. The germline CDR1 and CDR2 sequences are MGHRA and YSYEKL. The CDR3 DNA reads as TGCGCCAGCAGCCAAGGGGGGCTGGCGGTGGCTCAGCCCCAGCATTTT. It is translated as CASSQGGLAVAQPQHF.